Given below is one T cell receptor beta chain in context. These data are taken from a study of T cells expressing NK-cell markers. CDR1 and CDR2 (germline): SGHAT, FQNNGV. The CDR3 is 13 residues long. TCRdb reprocessed the 5' RACE reads and reports one entry per CDR3 protein, with no DNA. Reported are about 260,000 distinct CDR3 sequences; the ten largest clones contain 4% to 5%. The clonotype originates from a woman between 18 and 70 years old in good health. This sequence joins TRBV11-2 and TRBJ1-2; TCRdb outputs TRBD1, but without DNA this stays unchecked. The material sequenced was blood T cells: a sorted CD56 or NKG2C T cell subset, CD4+ or CD8+ T cells, or bulk PBMC T cells (not recorded which). The CDR3 protein is CASSLPGNYGYTF.